These T cell receptor beta chains were read from a single sample in a study of cytomegalovirus exposure and HLA in healthy donors. TCRdb's copy holds only in-frame clones and misses some; the assay was immunoSEQ multiplex PCR. The data contain 150,000 to 200,000 clones, roughly 72% of them seen just once; the ten biggest clones take up approximately 1%. The material sequenced was PBMCs. These receptors came from a middle-aged woman in good health and CMV-seronegative. CDR3s include the opening cysteine and the closing phenylalanine or tryptophan. The D gene is left open where the match is weak. For some rows the clone size is stated as once, few or many, or as a class when expanded; others skip it.

.	TRBV5-4	TRBD2	TRBJ2-3	CASSFLSGRGADTQYF	TGTGCCAGCAGCTTCCTTAGCGGGAGAGGTGCAGATACGCAGTATTTT
.	TRBV6-1	.	TRBJ1-5	CASSGGGAGDGPQHF	TGTGCCAGCAGTGGTGGTGGGGCCGGAGATGGACCCCAGCATTTT
.	TRBV19	TRBD1	TRBJ1-5	CASTPIVGAGGGQPQHF	TGTGCCAGTACCCCTATAGTTGGGGCAGGGGGCGGTCAGCCCCAGCATTTT
.	TRBV2	TRBD1	TRBJ2-7	CASSEGDRTYEQYF	TGTGCCAGCAGTGAAGGGGACAGGACCTACGAGCAGTACTTC
.	TRBV13	.	TRBJ1-1	CASSLEGVAFF	TGTGCCAGCAGCTTAGAGGGGGTAGCTTTCTTT
.	TRBV14	.	TRBJ2-7	CASSQGRFSYEQYF	TGTGCCAGCAGCCAGGGCAGATTCTCCTACGAGCAGTACTTC
.	TRBV5-4	TRBD2	TRBJ2-3	CASSKTSGSSDTQYF	TGTGCCAGCAGCAAGACTAGCGGGAGTTCAGATACGCAGTATTTT
.	TRBV18	TRBD2	TRBJ2-3	CASSPTSGSPSNPDTQYF	TGTGCCAGCTCACCAACTAGCGGGAGCCCCTCGAACCCAGATACGCAGTATTTT
.	TRBV5-8	.	TRBJ2-1	CASSLQGYEQFF	TGTGCCAGCAGCTTGCAGGGGTATGAGCAGTTCTTC
.	TRBV5-1	.	TRBJ2-3	CASSFDQGTDTQYF	TGCGCCAGCAGCTTTGATCAGGGAACAGATACGCAGTATTTT
.	TRBV7-3	TRBD2	TRBJ2-1	CASSHSRESPQFF	TGTGCCAGCAGTCATTCGCGGGAGAGCCCTCAGTTCTTC
.	TRBV5-6	.	TRBJ2-3	CASSLGLPSDTDTQYF	TGTGCCAGCAGCTTAGGACTCCCTAGCGACACAGATACGCAGTATTTT
.	TRBV18	.	TRBJ1-1	CASSIGAGNTEAFF	TGTGCCAGCTCAATAGGTGCGGGGAACACTGAAGCTTTCTTT
.	TRBV6-5	.	TRBJ2-1	CASSWGKNEQFF	TGTGCCAGCTCTTGGGGCAAGAATGAGCAGTTCTTC
.	TRBV7-9	TRBD1	TRBJ1-2	CASSSDRDSKGYGYTF	TGTGCCAGCAGCTCTGACCGGGACAGCAAGGGCTATGGCTACACCTTC
.	TRBV5-1	TRBD2	TRBJ2-1	CASRISGNNEQFF	TGCGCCAGCAGGATTAGCGGGAACAATGAGCAGTTCTTC
once	TRBV5-1	.	TRBJ1-2	CASSLEGGGAIGYTF	TGCGCCAGCAGCTTGGAAGGCGGGGGTGCGATTGGCTACACCTTC
.	TRBV11-3	.	TRBJ2-7	CASSFRRGSYEQYF	TGTGCCAGCAGCTTTCGGAGAGGCTCCTACGAGCAGTACTTC
.	TRBV5-6	TRBD2	TRBJ2-3	CASGLAGTDTQYF	TGTGCCAGCGGACTAGCGGGCACAGATACGCAGTATTTT
.	TRBV5-1	.	TRBJ2-3	CASSLGRDTQYF	TGCGCCAGCAGCTTAGGGAGGGATACGCAGTATTTT
.	TRBV10-3	.	TRBJ1-1	CAIHSSTGDNTEAFF	TGTGCCATCCACTCTTCGACAGGCGATAACACTGAAGCTTTCTTT
.	TRBV18	TRBD2	TRBJ2-5	CASSEELAGHETQYF	TGTGCCAGCTCGGAGGAACTAGCGGGACACGAGACCCAGTACTTC
.	TRBV6-1	.	TRBJ1-3	CASSEVAPLRPGNTIYF	TGTGCCAGCAGTGAAGTGGCGCCTCTGCGGCCTGGAAACACCATATATTTT
.	TRBV7-9	TRBD1	TRBJ1-2	CASSLATGAGYTF	TGTGCCAGCAGCTTAGCGACAGGGGCCGGCTACACCTTC
.	TRBV5-1	TRBD2	TRBJ2-3	CASSHTSGPDTQYF	TGCGCCAGCAGCCATACTAGCGGTCCAGATACGCAGTATTTT
.	TRBV15	TRBD1	TRBJ2-7	CATSRTGTGSYEQYF	TGTGCCACCAGCAGAACCGGGACAGGCTCCTACGAGCAGTACTTC
.	TRBV11-3	TRBD1	TRBJ1-1	CASSPRQGMGTEAFF	TGTGCCAGCAGCCCCCGACAGGGGATGGGCACTGAAGCTTTCTTT
.	TRBV7-3	.	TRBJ2-3	CASSLEGRGDTQYF	TGTGCCAGCAGCTTAGAGGGCAGAGGAGATACGCAGTATTTT
.	TRBV15	TRBD2	TRBJ2-5	CATSPGGSGRETQYF	TGTGCCACCAGCCCGGGGGGCAGCGGGAGAGAGACCCAGTACTTC
.	TRBV6-5	TRBD2	TRBJ2-2	CASSSSGAGGGELFF	TGTGCCAGCAGTTCCTCCGGGGCGGGAGGCGGGGAGCTGTTTTTT
few	TRBV5-4	TRBD2	TRBJ2-7	CASSLRYRLAGDSYEQYF	TGTGCCAGCAGCCTGCGGTATCGATTAGCGGGGGACTCCTACGAGCAGTACTTC
once	TRBV30	TRBD1	TRBJ2-7	CAWSRRGHEQYF	TGTGCCTGGAGTCGCAGGGGGCACGAGCAGTACTTC
.	TRBV11-2	TRBD2	TRBJ2-7	CASSLAGESYEQYF	TGTGCCAGCAGCTTGGCGGGAGAATCCTACGAGCAGTACTTC
.	TRBV11-3	TRBD1	TRBJ2-2	CASSWTDRESGELFF	TGTGCCAGCAGCTGGACCGACAGGGAAAGCGGGGAGCTGTTTTTT
.	TRBV7-9	.	TRBJ1-5	CASSLGVDEGHF	TGTGCCAGCAGCTTAGGAGTGGACGAGGGGCATTTT
.	TRBV6-5	.	TRBJ2-1	CASRSQGYLGNEQFF	TGTGCCAGCAGATCCCAGGGATACCTGGGGAATGAGCAGTTCTTC
.	TRBV11-3	TRBD1	TRBJ1-2	CASSPGTGNYGYTF	TGTGCCAGCAGCCCCGGGACAGGCAACTATGGCTACACCTTC
.	TRBV6-4	TRBD2	TRBJ2-1	CASSVLAGGYNEQFF	TGTGCCAGCAGTGTGTTGGCGGGAGGGTACAATGAGCAGTTCTTC
.	TRBV6-1	TRBD1	TRBJ1-5	CASSPDREQPQHF	TGTGCCAGCAGCCCGGACAGGGAACAGCCCCAGCATTTT
once	TRBV19	TRBD1	TRBJ2-7	CASSAGQGYYEQYF	TGTGCCAGTAGTGCGGGACAGGGGTATTACGAGCAGTACTTC
few	TRBV27	TRBD1	TRBJ1-5	CASSLSVVIGGFQPQHF	TGTGCCAGCAGTTTATCGGTCGTTATAGGGGGCTTTCAGCCCCAGCATTTT
.	TRBV6-6	TRBD1	TRBJ1-1	CASSRTGGGTEAFF	TGTGCCAGCAGTCGGACAGGCGGCGGCACTGAAGCTTTCTTT
.	TRBV5-1	.	TRBJ1-4	CASTPEGAGNIPNEKLFF	TGCGCCAGCACCCCGGAGGGTGCAGGGAATATCCCTAATGAAAAACTGTTTTTT
.	TRBV10-3	.	TRBJ1-1	CAISGQIYSEAFF	TGTGCCATCAGTGGACAGATCTATTCTGAAGCTTTCTTT
.	TRBV30	TRBD2	TRBJ2-1	CALYSPSPLAGDSYNEQFF	TGTGCCTTATACTCCCCCAGCCCCCTCGCGGGAGACTCCTACAATGAGCAGTTCTTC
.	TRBV5-1	TRBD1	TRBJ1-1	CASGSGTVNTEAFF	TGCGCCAGCGGGTCCGGGACAGTGAACACTGAAGCTTTCTTT
.	TRBV28	.	TRBJ2-1	CASSFIAREQFF	TGTGCCAGCAGTTTTATAGCTAGGGAGCAGTTCTTC
.	TRBV18	.	TRBJ1-2	CASSPEQTTNYGYTF	TGTGCCAGCTCACCGGAACAGACAACTAACTATGGCTACACCTTC
once	TRBV10-3	.	TRBJ2-1	CAIGSGKQFF	TGTGCCATCGGCTCAGGGAAGCAGTTCTTC
.	TRBV10-3	.	TRBJ2-7	CAISAVDEQYF	TGTGCCATCAGTGCCGTAGACGAGCAGTACTTC
once	TRBV9	.	TRBJ1-2	CASAGASYTF	TGTGCCAGCGCCGGAGCAAGCTACACCTTC
.	TRBV6-1	TRBD1	TRBJ1-1	CASSEMGTGNTEAFF	TGTGCCAGCAGTGAAATGGGGACAGGGAACACTGAAGCTTTCTTT
.	TRBV5-6	.	TRBJ2-2	CASSLVSVTGELFF	TGTGCCAGCAGCTTAGTTAGCGTGACCGGGGAGCTGTTTTTT
once	TRBV27	TRBD2	TRBJ2-5	CASGLLGTSGQETQYF	TGTGCCAGCGGCTTATTGGGCACTAGCGGACAAGAGACCCAGTACTTC